This TCR beta chain was recovered during a study of shared clonotypes between healthy human individuals. Unmatched junction bases numbered 5, after V lost 6 bases and J lost 3 bases. This CDR3 spans 13 amino acids. Germline values: CDR1 MNHNY, CDR2 SVGAGI (reference sequence). The protocol was immunoSEQ multiplex PCR, while the TCRdb copy is restricted to in-frame clones and leaves out a portion. Of roughly 890,000 clones detected, 90% to 95% appear once; the ten largest clones hold 24%. CD8 cells classed as naive were CD45RO-negative and positively selected for CCR7, excluding terminally differentiated effector memory CD45RA+ cells.

Sequencing was carried out using naive CD8+ T cells sorted from blood. The origin of this receptor is a man younger than 40 in good health. V is TRBV6-6 and J is TRBJ2-7, with 7 bases that match TRBD2. The CDR3 DNA reads TGTGCCAGCAGAGGGCGGGAGAACTACGAGCAGTACTTC. Residues: CASRGRENYEQYF.